This T cell receptor beta chain was identified during a study of T cell repertoires and leukemia-associated antigens. Study-level information: Each sample gave roughly 3 to 5.0 million effective reads.

TCRdb passed the 5' RACE reads through MiXCR, listing each CDR3 protein once. The repertoire holds about 10,000 distinct CDR3 sequences, 35% to 45% seen once, with approximately 26% in the top ten. Overall study findings and caveats: Vbeta, Jbeta, VDJ rearrangement and unique CDR3 counts did not differ significantly across four groups. Specificity and function of the expanded clones need further investigation.

Comment on this clonotype: Its antigen remains unidentified.

Germline V gives CDR1 SQVTM, CDR2 ANQGSEA. J lost 0 bases, V lost 7 bases, and 4 bases had no gene match. This CDR3 spans 13 amino acids. The receptor's source is a female donor in good health. The chain couples TRBV29-1 to TRBJ2-7, with 9 bases identical to TRBD2. Specimen: CD3+ T cells sorted from blood and cultured. In nucleotides, the CDR3 is TGCAGCGGGACTAGCGTAAGCTCCTACGAGCAGTACTTC. Translated, it gives CSGTSVSSYEQYF.